The 25 T cell receptor beta chains presented below share a single source sample, sequenced in a study of blood T cells in healthy people across ages. A second about 7 to 12 cycle PCR used barcoded and J-beta primers. TCRdb reprocessed the 5' RACE reads with MiXCR, giving one entry per CDR3 protein. The sample has about 1.1 million distinct CDR3 sequences, under 40% seen once. Specimen: blood. The receptors here all came from a man between 18 and 35 years old in good health.

This clonotype was counted a single time. The chain links TRBV7-9 to TRBJ2-5; TRBD1 or TRBD2 may be the D gene (5 bases each). With 5 bases removed from V and 5 bases from J, the gap between germline ends came to 15 bases. The germline gives CDR1 SEHNR, CDR2 FQNEAQ (reference sequence). This CDR3 has 14 amino acids. For the CDR3, the DNA is TGTGCCAGCAGCCCGACCCTTCGGGGCGAGACCCAGTACTTC. Encoded protein: CASSPTLRGETQYF. Together with reference TRBV7-9 and TRBJ2-5, the CDR3 gives the full variable domain: DTGVSQNPRHKITKRGQNVTFRCDPISEHNRLYWYRQTLGQGPEFLTYFQNEAQLEKSRLLSDRFSAERPKGSFSTLEIQRTEQGDSAMYLCASSPTLRGETQYFGPGTRLLVL.

The rearrangement links TRBV12-3 or TRBV12-4 to TRBJ2-5; no clear D. Trimming cost V 6 bases and J 2 bases, with 13 bases left between them. This CDR3 spans 14 amino acids. The CDR3 here is CASSIIDTQETQYF. The CDR3 coding sequence is TGTGCCAGCAGCATTATCGACACACAAGAGACCCAGTACTTC.

This clonotype was counted only a few times. The rearrangement uses TRBV7-2 and TRBJ2-5; 11 bases line up with TRBD2. CDR1 and CDR2 from the germline V gene are SGHTA and FQGNSA. The CDR3 consists of 14 residues. V was pared by 5 bases and J by 4 bases, with 3 bases of the junction left unmatched. CDR3 residues: CASSPGTSGETQYF. CDR3 sequence (DNA): TGTGCCAGCAGCCCCGGGACTAGCGGAGAGACCCAGTACTTC.

The chain recombines TRBV5-5 with TRBJ1-1, with D tentatively TRBD1 (5 bases). Trimming cost V 10 bases and J 0 bases, with 13 bases left between them. Germline lookup yields CDR1 SGHKS and CDR2 YYEKEE (reference sequence). The CDR3 is 13 amino acids. As DNA, the CDR3 is TGTGCCGGGGAGCAGGGATTGAACACTGAAGCTTTCTTT. As protein: CAGEQGLNTEAFF.

This rearrangement joins TRBV20-1 to TRBJ2-1; D remains ambiguous. V lost 2 bases to trimming and J lost 8 bases, with 10 bases between them. The CDR3 contains 12 residues. Germline lookup yields CDR1 DFQATT and CDR2 SNEGSKA (reference sequence). The CDR3 DNA follows: TGCAGTGCTAGAATAGTAAGGGATGAGCAGTTCTTC. Translation gives CSARIVRDEQFF.

The chain couples TRBV20-1 to TRBJ1-4; D remains unclear. V dropped 3 bases and J dropped 7 bases, with 12 bases sitting between them. CDR3 length: 13 amino acids. The germline CDR1 and CDR2 sequences are DFQATT and SNEGSKA (reference sequence). As DNA, the CDR3 is TGCAGTGCTAGTGATCGGCGAGGTGAAAAACTGTTTTTT. Its protein product is CSASDRRGEKLFF.

The rearrangement links TRBV18 to TRBJ1-1; no clear D. Per the germline V gene, CDR1 is KGHSH and CDR2 is LQKENI. The V end lost 1 base, the J end lost 0 bases, and 12 bases lay between the germline ends. The CDR3 sequence is 16 residues long. The CDR3 reads CASSPRADAMNTEAFF. DNA for the CDR3: TGTGCCAGCTCACCACGGGCAGACGCAATGAACACTGAAGCTTTCTTT.

This clonotype has just one count. Its ends do not fully match the called genes, so a read error is possible. This chain uses TRBV4-3 with TRBJ1-4, with 8 bases aligning to TRBD1. Germline loops: CDR1 LGHNA, CDR2 YSLEER. The CDR3 totals 20 residues. The CDR3 nucleotides read TGCGCCAGCAACCAAGAATCGACAGGGGCGAAACTTAATGCTAATGAAAAACTGTTTTTT. This codes for CASNQESTGAKLNANEKLFF.

This chain joins TRBV14 and TRBJ2-1, with 9 bases matching TRBD1. Trimming at V came to 3 bases and at J to 0 bases, leaving 3 bases not matched to a gene. Germline CDR1 SGHDN, CDR2 FVKESK. The length of the CDR3 is 16 residues. This chain's CDR3 is CASSHMTGGSYNEQFF. CDR3 sequence (DNA): TGTGCCAGCAGCCACATGACAGGGGGCTCCTACAATGAGCAGTTCTTC.

This clonotype was detected many times. The chain recombines TRBV20-1 with TRBJ2-7; 7 nucleotides align to TRBD1. The CDR3 sequence is 15 residues long. Germline V gene data show CDR1 as DFQATT and CDR2 as SNEGSKA (reference sequence). The junction had 9 bases not matched to a gene; V was cut back by 2 bases and J by 2 bases. This CDR3 is CSARHSRDSAYEQYF. CDR3 bases: TGCAGTGCTAGACATTCCCGGGACAGCGCCTACGAGCAGTACTTC.

The rearrangement joins TRBV5-1 to TRBJ2-1, with TRBD2 matching over 13 bases. The CDR3 covers 15 residues. Germline-derived CDR1 and CDR2 are SGHRS and YFSETQ. Trimming at V came to 5 bases and at J to 10 bases, leaving 9 bases not matched to a gene. For the CDR3, the DNA is TGCGCCAGCAGGGACGGACTAGCGGGGGTTGAGGAGCAGTTCTTC. This codes for CASRDGLAGVEEQFF.

CDR3 loop: CASSPHEAAIPYEQYF. The CDR3, as DNA: TGTGCCAGCAGCCCCCATGAGGCGGCCATACCTTACGAGCAGTACTTC. This chain joins TRBV6-5 and TRBJ2-4; unclear D gene. TRBJ2-7 explains the end of the DNA better; the J call may be wrong. The CDR3 loop spans 16 amino acids. Germline-derived CDR1 and CDR2 are MNHEY and SVGAGI.

The rearrangement links TRBV7-3 to TRBJ1-4; 11 nucleotides agree with TRBD1. Looked up from germline, CDR1 is SGHTA and CDR2 is FQGTGA. V gave up 3 bases and J gave up 11 bases; unmatched junction bases: 11. This CDR3 is built from 16 residues. In DNA, the CDR3 is TGTGCCAGCAGCTTCGGACAGGGGGCTTATGATGGGAAACTGTTTTTT. Protein product: CASSFGQGAYDGKLFF.

This clonotype was recorded a few times. The genes are TRBV3-1 and TRBJ2-1; 7 positions agree with TRBD2. J was trimmed by 0 bases and V by 1 base; bases with no gene match: 9. The germline V gene has CDR1 LGHDT and CDR2 YNNKEL (reference sequence). There are 18 residues in the CDR3. The CDR3 bases are TGTGCCAGCAGCCAAGCTAGCGGACTGATCAGCTCCTACAATGAGCAGTTCTTC. Amino acid sequence: CASSQASGLISSYNEQFF.

This clonotype was detected only a few times. The chain employs TRBV5-1 and TRBJ2-1, with a weak D call TRBD1 (5 bases). Germline V lookup: CDR1 SGHRS, CDR2 YFSETQ. V was trimmed by 4 bases and J by 2 bases, leaving 13 bases between them. CDR3 length equals 15 residues. The CDR3 reads CASSRLGATYNEQFF. DNA for the CDR3: TGCGCCAGCAGCAGACTTGGGGCCACCTACAATGAGCAGTTCTTC.

The chain employs TRBV7-3 and TRBJ2-1, with D perhaps TRBD2 (5 bases). The J call may not be correct, given that the DNA end is closer to TRBJ2-7. The V gene's germline CDR1 is SGHTA and CDR2 FQGTGA. The CDR3 runs to 13 residues. The CDR3 is CASGESSYNEQYF. CDR3 coding DNA: TGTGCCAGTGGGGAGAGCTCCTACAATGAGCAGTACTTC.

This clonotype appeared a few times. V and J are TRBV20-1 and TRBJ1-2; weak D call: TRBD1 (6 bases). The germline V gene encodes CDR1 DFQATT and CDR2 SNEGSKA (reference sequence). The CDR3 extends over 12 amino acids. Deletions cut 6 bases from V and 8 bases from J, with 16 bases between. This chain's CDR3 is CSASLDSGGYTF. The CDR3 DNA sequence: TGCAGTGCCAGCTTGGACAGCGGCGGCTACACCTTC.

The rearrangement links TRBV11-2 to TRBJ2-5; 9 nucleotides align to TRBD1. V lost 3 bases and J lost 11; bases outside the gene matches: 13. The CDR3 consists of 15 residues. The germline V gene has CDR1 SGHAT and CDR2 FQNNGV. The CDR3 sequence: CASSLWTGDHNEQYF. The CDR3 DNA sequence: TGTGCCAGCAGCTTGTGGACAGGGGATCACAATGAGCAGTACTTC.

This clonotype was detected a few times. The rearrangement uses TRBV6-5 and TRBJ1-2; D unresolved. This CDR3 is 13 amino acids long. The V gene's germline CDR1 is MNHEY and CDR2 SVGAGI. V gave up 5 bases and J gave up 2 bases, with 9 bases separating them. The chain's CDR3 is CASSNAGNYGYTF. The CDR3 coding sequence is TGTGCCAGCAGTAACGCTGGGAACTATGGCTACACCTTC.

V and J are TRBV7-2 and TRBJ2-7; D possibly corresponds to TRBD2 (6 bases). Trimming shortened V by 5 bases and J by 4 bases, and 18 bases separated the two germline ends. This CDR3 region has 15 residues. Germline V lookup: CDR1 SGHTA, CDR2 FQGNSA. The chain's CDR3 is CASSHRAGNGYEQYF. CDR3 sequence (DNA): TGTGCCAGCAGCCATAGGGCGGGGAACGGTTACGAGCAGTACTTC. The full variable domain, rest sourced from reference TRBV7-2 and TRBJ2-7, is GAGVSQSPSNKVTEKGKDVELRCDPISGHTALYWYRQSLGQGLEFLIYFQGNSAPDKSGLPSDRFSAERTGGSVSTLTIQRTQQEDSAVYLCASSHRAGNGYEQYFGPGTRLTVT.

This chain uses TRBV6-2 or TRBV6-3 with TRBJ2-1; D is tentatively TRBD1 or TRBD2 (5 bases each). The CDR3 sequence is 18 residues long. Germline lookup yields CDR1 MNHEY and CDR2 SVGEGT. Trimming left V 2 bases short and J 0 bases short, with 17 bases between. The CDR3, as DNA: TGTGCCAGCAGTTACACACTGGGGACCCCGAGCTCCTACAATGAGCAGTTCTTC. It translates to CASSYTLGTPSSYNEQFF.

V and J are TRBV5-1 and TRBJ2-6, with D possibly TRBD2 on 5 matching bases. Trimming stripped 4 bases from V and 1 base from J, with 12 bases between. Germline V gene sequence: CDR1 SGHRS, CDR2 YFSETQ. CDR3 length: 16 amino acids. In DNA, the CDR3 is TGCGCCAGCAGCGTTGTTTCGGGATCTGGGGCCAACGTCCTGACTTTC. It yields the protein CASSVVSGSGANVLTF.

The V and J genes are TRBV29-1 and TRBJ2-3; TRBD1 aligns across 11 bases. Germline V gives CDR1 SQVTM, CDR2 ANQGSEA. With 4 bases clipped from V and 7 bases from J, the junction kept 7 bases outside the gene matches. CDR3 length equals 14 residues. The CDR3 reads CSVAYGQGANTQYF. CDR3 bases: TGCAGCGTTGCTTATGGACAGGGGGCAAATACGCAGTATTTT.

This clonotype was counted between two and nine times. J is TRBJ2-2 and V is TRBV5-1, with D maybe TRBD1 (5 bases). The germline CDR1 and CDR2 sequences are SGHRS and YFSETQ. This CDR3 is 15 amino acids long. Trimming took 0 bases from V and 0 from J, leaving 6 bases between them. CDR3 nucleotides: TGCGCCAGCAGCTTGGACAGGCCGAACACCGGGGAGCTGTTTTTT. It specifies CASSLDRPNTGELFF.

This sequence joins TRBV7-2 and TRBJ2-1; 12 nucleotides align to TRBD1. V gave up 2 bases and J gave up 0 bases; unmatched junction bases: 8. The CDR3 extends over 19 amino acids. The germline gives CDR1 SGHTA, CDR2 FQGNSA. The chain's CDR3 is CASSLRDRGPESSYNEQFF. DNA of the CDR3: TGTGCCAGCAGCTTACGGGACAGGGGGCCGGAAAGCTCCTACAATGAGCAGTTCTTC.